This T cell receptor (beta chain) was documented in a study of blood T cell repertoires in COVID-19. Study-wide background: Sites across the United States, Italy and Spain contributed samples from acute and convalescent COVID-19.

Trimming took off 0 bases at V and 3 bases at J, with 9 bases between the two ends. CDR1 SGHRS and CDR2 YFSETQ come from the germline V gene. The CDR3 runs 14 residues. This clone was seen more than once but under ten times. Original processing methods: Amplification of reference gene primers was used by the study to estimate nucleated cell counts. The assay was immunoSEQ multiplex PCR, and TCRdb's table has in-frame clones only and misses some. That table gives V, J and clone size, and the DNA gave D and trimming. The sample includes about 40,000 clones, 80% to 90% of them seen just once. The sample was peripheral blood. The source is a human donor in a cohort sampled during active COVID-19. The chain joins TRBV5-1 to TRBJ1-2; possibly TRBD1 for D (6 bases). The CDR3 here is CASSLEAGDYGYTF. CDR3 DNA sequence: TGCGCCAGCAGCTTGGAGGCAGGGGACTATGGCTACACCTTC.